This T cell receptor beta chain came from a study of chemoradiotherapy in HPV16-positive cancers. Profiling relied on immunoSEQ multiplex PCR, and the TCRdb table lists in-frame clones only, not all of them. There are 4,000 or so clones in the sample; around 90% occur only once, and about 3% lies in the top ten. The V end was cut by 2 bases, the J end by 5 bases, with 15 bases between. The length of the CDR3 is 15 residues. Germline CDR1 reads SGHAT; CDR2 reads FQNNGV. This sequence originates from a human donor with HPV-associated anogenital cancer. This specimen was acquired from a patient who underwent chemoradiotherapy. V gene TRBV11-2 combines with J gene TRBJ2-5; D might be TRBD1 (5 bases). In nucleotides, the CDR3 is TGTGCCAGCAGCTTACAGGGCTCTGGTTTGGAGACCCAGTACTTC. Translating it yields CASSLQGSGLETQYF.